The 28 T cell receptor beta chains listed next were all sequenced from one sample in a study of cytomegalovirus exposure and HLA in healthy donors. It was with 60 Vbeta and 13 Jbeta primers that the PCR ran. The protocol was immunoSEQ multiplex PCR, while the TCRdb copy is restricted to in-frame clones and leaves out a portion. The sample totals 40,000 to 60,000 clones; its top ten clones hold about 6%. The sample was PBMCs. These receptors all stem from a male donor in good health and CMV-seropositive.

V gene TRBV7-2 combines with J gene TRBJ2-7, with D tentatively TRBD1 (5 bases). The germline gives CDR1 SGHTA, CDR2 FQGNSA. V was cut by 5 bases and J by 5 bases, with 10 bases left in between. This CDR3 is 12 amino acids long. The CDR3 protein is CASSPGFHEQYF. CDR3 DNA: TGTGCCAGCAGCCCAGGGTTCCACGAGCAGTACTTC.

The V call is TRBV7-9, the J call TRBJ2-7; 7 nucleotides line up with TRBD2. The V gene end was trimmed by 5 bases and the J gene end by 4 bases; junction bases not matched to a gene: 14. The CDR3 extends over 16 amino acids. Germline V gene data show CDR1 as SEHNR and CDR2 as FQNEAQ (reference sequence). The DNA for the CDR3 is TGTGCCAGCAGCAACCTGGGAGGGTCTTCAGGGTACGAGCAGTACTTC. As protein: CASSNLGGSSGYEQYF.

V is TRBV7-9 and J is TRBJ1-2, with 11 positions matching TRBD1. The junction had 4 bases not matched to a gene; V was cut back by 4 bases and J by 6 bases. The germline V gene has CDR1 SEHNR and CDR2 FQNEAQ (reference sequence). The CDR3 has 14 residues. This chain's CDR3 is CASSYGQGADGYTF. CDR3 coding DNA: TGTGCCAGCAGCTACGGACAGGGGGCAGATGGCTACACCTTC.

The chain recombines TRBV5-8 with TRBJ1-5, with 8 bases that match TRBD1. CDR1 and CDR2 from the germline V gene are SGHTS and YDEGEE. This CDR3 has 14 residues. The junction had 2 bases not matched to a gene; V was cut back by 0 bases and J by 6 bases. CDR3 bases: TGTGCCAGCAGCTTGGGACAGGGGATTCAGCCCCAGCATTTT. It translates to CASSLGQGIQPQHF.

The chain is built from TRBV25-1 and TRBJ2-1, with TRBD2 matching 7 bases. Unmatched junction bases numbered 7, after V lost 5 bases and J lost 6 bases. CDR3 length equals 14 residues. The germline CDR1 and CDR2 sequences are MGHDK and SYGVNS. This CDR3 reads CASSFLAAGNEQFF. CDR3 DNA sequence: TGTGCCAGCAGTTTTCTAGCGGCGGGCAATGAGCAGTTCTTC.

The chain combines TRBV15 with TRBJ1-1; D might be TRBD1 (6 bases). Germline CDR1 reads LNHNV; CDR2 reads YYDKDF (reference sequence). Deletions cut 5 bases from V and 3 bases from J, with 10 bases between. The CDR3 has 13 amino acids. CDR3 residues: CATSQSGDTEAFF. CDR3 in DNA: TGTGCCACCAGCCAGTCAGGGGACACTGAAGCTTTCTTT.

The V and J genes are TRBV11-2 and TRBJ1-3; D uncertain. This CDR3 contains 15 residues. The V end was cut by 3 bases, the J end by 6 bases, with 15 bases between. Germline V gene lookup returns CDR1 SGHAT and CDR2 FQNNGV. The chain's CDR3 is CASSFQDGHANTIYF. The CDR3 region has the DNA TGTGCCAGCAGCTTTCAGGATGGTCATGCAAACACCATATATTTT.

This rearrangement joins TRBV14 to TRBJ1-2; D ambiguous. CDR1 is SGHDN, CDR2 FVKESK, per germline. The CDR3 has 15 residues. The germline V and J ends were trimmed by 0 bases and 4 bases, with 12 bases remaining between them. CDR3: CASSQDQTATYGYTF. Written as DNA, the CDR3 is TGTGCCAGCAGCCAAGATCAAACAGCCACCTATGGCTACACCTTC.

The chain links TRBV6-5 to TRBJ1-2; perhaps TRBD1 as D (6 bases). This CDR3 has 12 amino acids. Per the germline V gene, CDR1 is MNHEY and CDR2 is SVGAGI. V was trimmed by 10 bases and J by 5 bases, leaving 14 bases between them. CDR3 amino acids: CAIHRGGYGYTF. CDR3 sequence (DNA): TGTGCCATCCATAGGGGGGGGTATGGCTACACCTTC.

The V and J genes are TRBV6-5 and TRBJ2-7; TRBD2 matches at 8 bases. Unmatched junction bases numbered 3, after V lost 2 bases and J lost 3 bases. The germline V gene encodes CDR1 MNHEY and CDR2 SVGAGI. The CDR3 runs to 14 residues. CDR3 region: CASSYRGTSYEQYF. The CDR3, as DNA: TGTGCCAGCAGTTACAGAGGGACTAGCTACGAGCAGTACTTC.

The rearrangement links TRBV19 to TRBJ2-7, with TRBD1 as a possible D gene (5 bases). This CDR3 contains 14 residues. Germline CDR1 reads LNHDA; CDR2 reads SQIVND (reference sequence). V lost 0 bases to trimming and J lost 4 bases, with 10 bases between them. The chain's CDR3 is CASSIDTGYYEQYF. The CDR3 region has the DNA TGTGCCAGTAGTATAGACACAGGCTATTACGAGCAGTACTTC.

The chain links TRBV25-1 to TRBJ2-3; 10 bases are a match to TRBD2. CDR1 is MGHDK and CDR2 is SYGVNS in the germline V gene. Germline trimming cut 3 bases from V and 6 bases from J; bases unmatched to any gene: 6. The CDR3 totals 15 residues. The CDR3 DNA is TGTGCCAGCAGTGACCTAGCGGGGGCCGGGGATACGCAGTATTTT. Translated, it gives CASSDLAGAGDTQYF. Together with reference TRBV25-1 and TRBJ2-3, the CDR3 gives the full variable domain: EADIYQTPRYLVIGTGKKITLECSQTMGHDKMYWYQQDPGMELHLIHYSYGVNSTEKGDLSSESTVSRIRTEHFPLTLESARPSHTSQYLCASSDLAGAGDTQYFGPGTRLTVL.

CDR3 nucleotide sequence: TGTGCCAGCAGCCTGGGACAGGGAAGCTCCTACGAGCAGTACTTC. This codes for CASSLGQGSSYEQYF. The chain is built from TRBV9 and TRBJ2-5; 9 positions match TRBD1. The DNA matches TRBJ2-7 better at its end, which makes the J call doubtful. In germline, CDR1 is SGDLS, CDR2 YYNGEE. The CDR3 length is 15 residues.

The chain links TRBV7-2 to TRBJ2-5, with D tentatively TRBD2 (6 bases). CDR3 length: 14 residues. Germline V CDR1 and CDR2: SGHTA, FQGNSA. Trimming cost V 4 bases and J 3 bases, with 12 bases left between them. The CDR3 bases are TGTGCCAGCAGCTGGGACTTGCAAAAAGAGACCCAGTACTTC. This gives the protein CASSWDLQKETQYF.

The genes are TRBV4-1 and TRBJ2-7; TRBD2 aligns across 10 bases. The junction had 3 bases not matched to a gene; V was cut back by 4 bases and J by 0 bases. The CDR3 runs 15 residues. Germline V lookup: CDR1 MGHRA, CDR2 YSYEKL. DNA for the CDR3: TGCGCCAGCAGCCCTAGCGGGGGCGCCTCCTACGAGCAGTACTTC. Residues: CASSPSGGASYEQYF.

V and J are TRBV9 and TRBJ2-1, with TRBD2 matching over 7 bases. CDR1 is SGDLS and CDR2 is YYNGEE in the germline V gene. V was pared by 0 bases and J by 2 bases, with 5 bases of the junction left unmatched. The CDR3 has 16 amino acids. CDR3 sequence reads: CASSVGGGITYNEQFF. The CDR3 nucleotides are TGTGCCAGCAGCGTAGGGGGGGGAATAACCTACAATGAGCAGTTCTTC.

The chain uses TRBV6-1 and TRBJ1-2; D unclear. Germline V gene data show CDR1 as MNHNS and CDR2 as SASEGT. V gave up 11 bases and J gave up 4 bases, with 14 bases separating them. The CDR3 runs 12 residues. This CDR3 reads CAGRGPFYGYTF. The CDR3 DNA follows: TGTGCCGGCCGCGGCCCCTTCTATGGCTACACCTTC.

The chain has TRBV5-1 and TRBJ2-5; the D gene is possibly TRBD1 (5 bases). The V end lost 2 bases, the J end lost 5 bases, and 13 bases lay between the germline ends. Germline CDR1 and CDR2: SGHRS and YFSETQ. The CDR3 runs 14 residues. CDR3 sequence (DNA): TGCGCCAGCAGCTTACAGGTACCCGGGGAGACCCAGTACTTC. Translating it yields CASSLQVPGETQYF.

The CDR3 reads CASSPPGRLNYGYTF. The DNA for the CDR3 is TGCGCCAGCAGCCCTCCCGGCAGGCTAAACTATGGCTACACCTTC. The J gene is TRBJ1-2, the V gene TRBV4-1; D unresolved. Germline V gene lookup returns CDR1 MGHRA and CDR2 YSYEKL. The germline V and J ends were trimmed by 4 bases and 2 bases, with 14 bases remaining between them. The CDR3 contains 15 residues.

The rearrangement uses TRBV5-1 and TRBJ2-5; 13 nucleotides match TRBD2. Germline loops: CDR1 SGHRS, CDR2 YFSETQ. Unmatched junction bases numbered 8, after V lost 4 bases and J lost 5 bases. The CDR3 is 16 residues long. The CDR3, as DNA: TGCGCCAGCAGCGACGGACTAGCGGGGGATCTTGAGACCCAGTACTTC. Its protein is CASSDGLAGDLETQYF.

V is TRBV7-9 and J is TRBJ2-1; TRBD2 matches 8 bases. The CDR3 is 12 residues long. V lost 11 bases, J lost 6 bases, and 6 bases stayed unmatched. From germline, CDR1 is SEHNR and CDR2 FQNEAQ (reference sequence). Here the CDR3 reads CALRLARNEQFF. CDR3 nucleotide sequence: TGTGCCCTTCGACTAGCGCGCAATGAGCAGTTCTTC.

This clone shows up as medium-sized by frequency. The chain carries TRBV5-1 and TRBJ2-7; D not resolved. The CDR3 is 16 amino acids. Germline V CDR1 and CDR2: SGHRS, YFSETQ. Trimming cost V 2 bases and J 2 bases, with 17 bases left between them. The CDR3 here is CASSFSHTGAAYEQYF. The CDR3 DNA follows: TGCGCCAGCAGCTTCTCCCACACCGGAGCTGCCTACGAGCAGTACTTC.

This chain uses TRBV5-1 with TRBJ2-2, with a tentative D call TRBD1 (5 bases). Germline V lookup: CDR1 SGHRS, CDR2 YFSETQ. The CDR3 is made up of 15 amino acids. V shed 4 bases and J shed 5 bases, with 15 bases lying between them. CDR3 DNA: TGCGCCAGCAGCCAGGGTACCGGTGGGACCGGGGAGCTGTTTTTT. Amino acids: CASSQGTGGTGELFF.

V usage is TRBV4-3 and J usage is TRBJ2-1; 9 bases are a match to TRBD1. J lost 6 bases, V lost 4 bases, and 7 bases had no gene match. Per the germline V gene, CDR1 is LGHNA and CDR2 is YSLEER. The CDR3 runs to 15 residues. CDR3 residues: CASSLLGQGFNEQFF. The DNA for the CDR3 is TGCGCCAGCAGCCTACTGGGACAGGGTTTCAATGAGCAGTTCTTC.

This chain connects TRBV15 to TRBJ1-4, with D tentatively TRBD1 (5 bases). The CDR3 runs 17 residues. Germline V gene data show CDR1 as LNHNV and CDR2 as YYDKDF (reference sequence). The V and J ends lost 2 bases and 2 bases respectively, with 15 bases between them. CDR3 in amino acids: CATSRPPLGTTNEKLFF. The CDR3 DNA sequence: TGTGCCACCAGCAGACCCCCCCTGGGGACTACTAATGAAAAACTGTTTTTT. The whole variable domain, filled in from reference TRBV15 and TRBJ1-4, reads DAMVIQNPRYQVTQFGKPVTLSCSQTLNHNVMYWYQQKSSQAPKLLFHYYDKDFNNEADTPDNFQSRRPNTSFCFLDIRSPGLGDTAMYLCATSRPPLGTTNEKLFFGSGTQLSVL.

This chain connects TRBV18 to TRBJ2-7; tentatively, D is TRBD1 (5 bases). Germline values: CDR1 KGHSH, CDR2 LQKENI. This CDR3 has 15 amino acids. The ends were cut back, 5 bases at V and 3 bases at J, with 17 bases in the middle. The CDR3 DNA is TGTGCCAGCTCAACGGACACCGGTATCCACTACGAGCAGTACTTC. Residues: CASSTDTGIHYEQYF.

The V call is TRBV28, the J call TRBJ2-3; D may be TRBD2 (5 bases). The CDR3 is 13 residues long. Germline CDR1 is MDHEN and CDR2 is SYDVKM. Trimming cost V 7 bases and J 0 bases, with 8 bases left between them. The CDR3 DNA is TGTGCCAGCAACACGGGGAGCACAGATACGCAGTATTTT. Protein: CASNTGSTDTQYF.

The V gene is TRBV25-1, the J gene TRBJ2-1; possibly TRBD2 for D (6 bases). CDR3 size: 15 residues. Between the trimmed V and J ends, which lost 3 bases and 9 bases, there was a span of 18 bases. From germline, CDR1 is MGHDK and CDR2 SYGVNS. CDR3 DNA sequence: TGTGCCAGCAGTGATCCCGGGGGTAGGTTTATTGAGCAGTTCTTC. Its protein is CASSDPGGRFIEQFF.